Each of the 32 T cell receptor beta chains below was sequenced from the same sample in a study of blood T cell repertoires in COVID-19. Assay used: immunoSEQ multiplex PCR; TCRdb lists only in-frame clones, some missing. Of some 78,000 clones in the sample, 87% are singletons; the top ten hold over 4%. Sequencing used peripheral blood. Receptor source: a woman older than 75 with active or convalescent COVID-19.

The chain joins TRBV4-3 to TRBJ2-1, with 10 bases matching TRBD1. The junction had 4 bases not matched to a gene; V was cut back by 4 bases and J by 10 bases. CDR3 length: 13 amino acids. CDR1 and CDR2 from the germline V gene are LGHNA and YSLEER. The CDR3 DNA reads TGCGCCAGCAGCCTGACAGGGGGCTTAGAGCAGTTCTTC. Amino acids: CASSLTGGLEQFF.

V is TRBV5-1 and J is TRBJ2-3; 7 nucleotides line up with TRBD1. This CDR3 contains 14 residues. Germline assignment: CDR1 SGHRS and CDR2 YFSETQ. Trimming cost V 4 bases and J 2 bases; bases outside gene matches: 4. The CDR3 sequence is CASSLGQNTDTQYF. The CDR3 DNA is TGCGCCAGCAGCCTGGGACAGAACACAGATACGCAGTATTTT. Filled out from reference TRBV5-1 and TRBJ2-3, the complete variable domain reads KAGVTQTPRYLIKTRGQQVTLSCSPISGHRSVSWYQQTPGQGLQFLFEYFSETQRNKGNFPGRFSGRQFSNSRSEMNVSTLELGDSALYLCASSLGQNTDTQYFGPGTRLTVL.

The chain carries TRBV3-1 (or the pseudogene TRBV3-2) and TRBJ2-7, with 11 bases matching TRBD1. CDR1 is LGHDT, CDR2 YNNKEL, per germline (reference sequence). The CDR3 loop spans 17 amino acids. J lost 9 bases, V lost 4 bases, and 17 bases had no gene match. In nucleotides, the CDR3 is TGTGCCAGCAGCCCGGGGGGGACAGGGGGTCATCAAGCGGGGCAGTACTTC. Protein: CASSPGGTGGHQAGQYF.

In DNA form, the CDR3 reads TGTGCCAGCAGTTACAGTGGAACAGGGGTGGCCGATACGCAGTATTTT. Its translation is CASSYSGTGVADTQYF. J is TRBJ2-3 and V is TRBV6-5; 7 nucleotides line up with TRBD1. The CDR3 is 16 residues long. CDR1 is MNHEY and CDR2 is SVGAGI in the germline V gene. The ends lost 2 bases at V and 6 bases at J; junction bases unmatched: 11.

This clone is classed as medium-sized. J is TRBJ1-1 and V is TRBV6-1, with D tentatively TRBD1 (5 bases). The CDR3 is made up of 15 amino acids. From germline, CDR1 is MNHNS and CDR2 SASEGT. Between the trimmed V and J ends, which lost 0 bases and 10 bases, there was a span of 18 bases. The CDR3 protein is CASSEAGGGGVVAFF. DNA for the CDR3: TGTGCCAGCAGTGAAGCTGGGGGGGGAGGGGTGGTAGCTTTCTTT.

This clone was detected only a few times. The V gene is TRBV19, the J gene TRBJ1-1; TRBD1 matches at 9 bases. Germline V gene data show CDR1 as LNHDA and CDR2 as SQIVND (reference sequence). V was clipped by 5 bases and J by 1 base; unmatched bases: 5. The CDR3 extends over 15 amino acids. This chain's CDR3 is CASSWPGQGNTEAFF. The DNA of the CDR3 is TGTGCCAGTAGTTGGCCGGGACAGGGGAACACTGAAGCTTTCTTT.

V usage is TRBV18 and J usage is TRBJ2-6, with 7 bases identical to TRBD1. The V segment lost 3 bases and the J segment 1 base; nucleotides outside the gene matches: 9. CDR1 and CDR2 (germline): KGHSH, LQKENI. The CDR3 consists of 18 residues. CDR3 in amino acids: CASSPDVQGPSGANVLTF. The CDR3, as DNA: TGTGCCAGCTCACCTGACGTACAGGGGCCATCTGGGGCCAACGTCCTGACTTTC.

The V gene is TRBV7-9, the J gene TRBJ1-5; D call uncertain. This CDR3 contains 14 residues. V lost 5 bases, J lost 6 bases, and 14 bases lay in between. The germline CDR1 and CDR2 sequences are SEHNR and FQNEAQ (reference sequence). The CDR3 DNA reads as TGTGCCAGCAGCCAAGGCTCGGGTTTTCAGCCCCAGCATTTT. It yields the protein CASSQGSGFQPQHF.

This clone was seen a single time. CDR3 amino acids: CASSLGGTGSANEQFF. DNA of the CDR3: TGCGCCAGCAGCTTGGGCGGCACAGGGTCCGCGAATGAGCAGTTCTTC. This rearrangement joins TRBV5-1 to TRBJ2-1, with a weak D call TRBD1 (6 bases). The CDR3 extends over 16 amino acids. Trimming removed 0 bases at V and 7 bases at J, with 17 bases between. Germline lookup yields CDR1 SGHRS and CDR2 YFSETQ.

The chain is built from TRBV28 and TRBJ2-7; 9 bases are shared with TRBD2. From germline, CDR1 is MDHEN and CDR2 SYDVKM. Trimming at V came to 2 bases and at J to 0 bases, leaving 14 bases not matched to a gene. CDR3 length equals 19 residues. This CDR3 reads CASSLRGRSGRGSSYEQYF. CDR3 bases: TGTGCCAGCAGTTTAAGGGGCCGTAGCGGGAGAGGGAGCTCCTACGAGCAGTACTTC.

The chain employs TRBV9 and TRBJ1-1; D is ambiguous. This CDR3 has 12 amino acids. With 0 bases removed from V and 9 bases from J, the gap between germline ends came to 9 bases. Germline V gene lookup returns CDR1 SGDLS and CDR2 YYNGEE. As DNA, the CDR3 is TGTGCCAGCAGCGTAGTCGGTGGGCAAGCTTTCTTT. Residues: CASSVVGGQAFF.

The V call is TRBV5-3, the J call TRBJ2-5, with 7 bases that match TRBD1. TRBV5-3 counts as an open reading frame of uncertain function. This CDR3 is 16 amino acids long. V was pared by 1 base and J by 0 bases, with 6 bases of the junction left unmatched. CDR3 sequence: CARSLWGQCDQETQYF. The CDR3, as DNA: TGTGCCAGAAGCTTGTGGGGACAGTGCGACCAAGAGACCCAGTACTTC.

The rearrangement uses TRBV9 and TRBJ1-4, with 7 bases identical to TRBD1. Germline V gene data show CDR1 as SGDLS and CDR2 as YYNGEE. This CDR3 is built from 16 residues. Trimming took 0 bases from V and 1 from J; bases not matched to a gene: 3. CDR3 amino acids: CASSVDRGLTNEKLFF. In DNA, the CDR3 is TGTGCCAGCAGCGTAGACAGGGGACTAACTAATGAAAAACTGTTTTTT.

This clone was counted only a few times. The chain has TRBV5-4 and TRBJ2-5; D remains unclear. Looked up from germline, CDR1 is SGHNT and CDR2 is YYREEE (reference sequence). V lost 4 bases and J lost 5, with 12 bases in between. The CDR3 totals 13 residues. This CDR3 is CASSASTSETQYF. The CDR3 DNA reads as TGTGCCAGCAGCGCGTCCACCTCCGAGACCCAGTACTTC.

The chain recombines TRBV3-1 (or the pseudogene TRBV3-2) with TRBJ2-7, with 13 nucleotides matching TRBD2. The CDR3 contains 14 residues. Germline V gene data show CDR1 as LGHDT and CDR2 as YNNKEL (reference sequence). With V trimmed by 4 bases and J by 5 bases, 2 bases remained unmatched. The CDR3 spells CASSPGLAGNEQYF. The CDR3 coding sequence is TGTGCCAGCAGCCCGGGACTAGCGGGAAACGAGCAGTACTTC.

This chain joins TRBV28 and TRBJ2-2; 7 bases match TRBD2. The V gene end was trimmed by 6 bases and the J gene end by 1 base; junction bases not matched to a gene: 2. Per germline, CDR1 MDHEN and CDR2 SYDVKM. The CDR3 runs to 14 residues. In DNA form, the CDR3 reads TGTGCCAGCAGCCGCGGGGGGAACACCGGGGAGCTGTTTTTT. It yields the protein CASSRGGNTGELFF.

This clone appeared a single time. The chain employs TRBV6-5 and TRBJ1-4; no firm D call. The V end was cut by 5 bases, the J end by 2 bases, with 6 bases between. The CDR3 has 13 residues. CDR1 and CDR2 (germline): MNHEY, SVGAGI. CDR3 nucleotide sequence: TGTGCCAGCAGTCCCGGGACTAATGAAAAACTGTTTTTT. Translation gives CASSPGTNEKLFF.

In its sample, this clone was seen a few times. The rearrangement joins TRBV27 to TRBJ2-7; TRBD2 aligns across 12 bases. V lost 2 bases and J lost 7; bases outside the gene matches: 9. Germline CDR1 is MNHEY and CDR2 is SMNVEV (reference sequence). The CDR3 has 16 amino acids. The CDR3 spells CASSLRLAGGRSEQYF. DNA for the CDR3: TGTGCCAGCAGTTTACGGCTAGCGGGGGGGAGGTCGGAGCAGTACTTC.

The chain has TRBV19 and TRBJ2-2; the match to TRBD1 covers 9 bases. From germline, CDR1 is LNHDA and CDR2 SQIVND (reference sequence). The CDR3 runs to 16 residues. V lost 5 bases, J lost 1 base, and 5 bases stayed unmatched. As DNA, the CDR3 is TGTGCCAGTAGTCCCTGGACAGGGGTGAACACCGGGGAGCTGTTTTTT. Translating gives CASSPWTGVNTGELFF.

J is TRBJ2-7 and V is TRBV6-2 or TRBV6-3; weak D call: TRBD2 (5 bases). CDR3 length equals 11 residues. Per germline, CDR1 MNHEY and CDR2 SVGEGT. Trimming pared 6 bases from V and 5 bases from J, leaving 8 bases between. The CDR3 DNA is TGTGCCAGCAGCGCGCGGGACGAGCAGTACTTC. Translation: CASSARDEQYF.

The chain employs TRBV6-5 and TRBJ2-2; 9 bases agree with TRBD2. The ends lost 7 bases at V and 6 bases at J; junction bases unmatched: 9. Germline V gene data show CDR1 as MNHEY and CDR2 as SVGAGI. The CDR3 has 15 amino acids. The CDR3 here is CASTPQRGVAGELFF. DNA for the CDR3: TGTGCCAGCACCCCCCAGCGGGGGGTGGCCGGGGAGCTGTTTTTT.

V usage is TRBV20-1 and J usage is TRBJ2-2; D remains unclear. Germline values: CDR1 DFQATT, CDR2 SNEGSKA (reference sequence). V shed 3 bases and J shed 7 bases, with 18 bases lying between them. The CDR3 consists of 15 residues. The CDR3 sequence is CSASGGEGPHGELFF. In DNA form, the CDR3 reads TGCAGTGCTAGTGGCGGCGAAGGTCCTCACGGGGAGCTGTTTTTT.

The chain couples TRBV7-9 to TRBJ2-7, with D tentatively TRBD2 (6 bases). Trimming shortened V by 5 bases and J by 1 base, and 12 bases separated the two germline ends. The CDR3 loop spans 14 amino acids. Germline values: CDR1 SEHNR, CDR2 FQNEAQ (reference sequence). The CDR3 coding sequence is TGTGCCAGCAGCCCTAGCGCCAGGTCCTACGAGCAGTACTTC. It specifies CASSPSARSYEQYF. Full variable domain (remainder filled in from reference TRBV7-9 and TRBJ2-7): DTGVSQNPRHKITKRGQNVTFRCDPISEHNRLYWYRQTLGQGPEFLTYFQNEAQLEKSRLLSDRFSAERPKGSFSTLEIQRTEQGDSAMYLCASSPSARSYEQYFGPGTRLTVT.

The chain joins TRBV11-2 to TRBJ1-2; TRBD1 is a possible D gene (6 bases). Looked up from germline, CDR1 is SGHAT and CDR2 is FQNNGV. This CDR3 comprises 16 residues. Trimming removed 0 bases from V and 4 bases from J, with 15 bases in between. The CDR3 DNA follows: TGTGCCAGCAGCTTAGATGGTTGGACAGCGTCCTATGGCTACACCTTC. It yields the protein CASSLDGWTASYGYTF.

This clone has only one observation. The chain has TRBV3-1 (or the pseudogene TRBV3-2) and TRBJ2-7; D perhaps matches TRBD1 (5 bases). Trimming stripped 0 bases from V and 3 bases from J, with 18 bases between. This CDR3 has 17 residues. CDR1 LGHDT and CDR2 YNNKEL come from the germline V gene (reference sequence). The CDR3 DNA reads TGTGCCAGCAGCCAAGATGGGGCAAAAGCATACCACTACGAGCAGTACTTC. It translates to CASSQDGAKAYHYEQYF.

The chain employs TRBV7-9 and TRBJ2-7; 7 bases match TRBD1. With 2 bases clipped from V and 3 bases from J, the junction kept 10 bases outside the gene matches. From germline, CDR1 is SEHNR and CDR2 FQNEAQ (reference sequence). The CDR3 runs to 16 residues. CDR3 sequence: CASSLFPARGLYEQYF. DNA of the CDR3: TGTGCCAGCAGCTTATTTCCCGCAAGGGGGCTCTACGAGCAGTACTTC.

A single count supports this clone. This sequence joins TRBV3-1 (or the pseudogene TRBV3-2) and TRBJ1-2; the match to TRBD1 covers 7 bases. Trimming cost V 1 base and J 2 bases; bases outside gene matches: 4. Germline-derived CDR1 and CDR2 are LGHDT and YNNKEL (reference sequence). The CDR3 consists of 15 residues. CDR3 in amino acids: CASSQGPGGNYGYTF. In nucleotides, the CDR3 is TGTGCCAGCAGCCAAGGCCCAGGGGGAAACTATGGCTACACCTTC.

This CDR3 is CASSSKPGQANSPLHF. The CDR3 DNA reads TGTGCCAGCAGCTCTAAGCCGGGACAGGCCAATTCACCCCTCCACTTT. V gene TRBV5-4 combines with J gene TRBJ1-6, with 8 positions matching TRBD1. This CDR3 spans 16 amino acids. V trimming: 3 bases; J trimming: 7 bases; junction bases outside the gene matches: 9. Germline loops: CDR1 SGHNT, CDR2 YYREEE (reference sequence).

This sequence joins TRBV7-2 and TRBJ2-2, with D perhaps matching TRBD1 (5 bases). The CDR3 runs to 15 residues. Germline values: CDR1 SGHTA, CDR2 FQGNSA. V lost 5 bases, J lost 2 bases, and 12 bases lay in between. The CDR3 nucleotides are TGTGCCAGCAGCCTCAGACAGCTCAACACCGGGGAGCTGTTTTTT. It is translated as CASSLRQLNTGELFF.

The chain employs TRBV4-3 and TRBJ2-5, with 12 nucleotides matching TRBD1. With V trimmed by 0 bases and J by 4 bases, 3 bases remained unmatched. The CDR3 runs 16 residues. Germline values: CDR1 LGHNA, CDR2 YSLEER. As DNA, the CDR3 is TGCGCCAGCAGCCAAGATCTGGGACAGGGGGCAGAGACCCAGTACTTC. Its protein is CASSQDLGQGAETQYF.

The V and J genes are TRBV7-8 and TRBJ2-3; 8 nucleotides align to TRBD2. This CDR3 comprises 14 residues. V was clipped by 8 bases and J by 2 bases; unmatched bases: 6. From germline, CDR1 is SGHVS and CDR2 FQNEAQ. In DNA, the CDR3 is TGTGCCAGCTGTTCACTAGCGGACACAGATACGCAGTATTTT. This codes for CASCSLADTDTQYF.

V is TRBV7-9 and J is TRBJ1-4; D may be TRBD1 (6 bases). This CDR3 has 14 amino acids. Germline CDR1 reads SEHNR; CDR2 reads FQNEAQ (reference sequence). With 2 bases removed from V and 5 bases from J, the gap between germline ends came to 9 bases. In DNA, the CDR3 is TGTGCCAGCAGCTTACGGGGGGGCAATGAAAAACTGTTTTTT. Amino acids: CASSLRGGNEKLFF.